This T cell receptor (beta chain) was captured in a study of identical twins. TCRdb analysed the 5' RACE reads with MiXCR anew, one entry per CDR3 protein. The profile covers roughly 750,000 distinct CDR3 sequences, with around 20% appearing a single time and over 4% taken by the ten largest. V lost 6 bases, J lost 2 bases, and 7 bases lay in between. Germline lookup yields CDR1 SQVTM and CDR2 ANQGSEA. CDR3 length: 11 residues. This clonotype has more than one count but fewer than ten. These data also featured in a second study, about T cells expressing NK-cell markers. This second study notes: It was still unclear whether expanded NKG2C+ T cell clones were HCMV specific.

The clonotype was recovered from a woman between 18 and 29 years old in good health. Sequenced: PBMCs. The chain joins TRBV29-1 to TRBJ1-2, with D maybe TRBD1 (5 bases). The CDR3 here is CSVGTNYGYTF. CDR3 coding DNA: TGCAGCGTAGGGACGAACTATGGCTACACCTTC. Full variable domain (outside the CDR3, taken from reference TRBV29-1 and TRBJ1-2): SAVISQKPSRDICQRGTSLTIQCQVDSQVTMMFWYRQQPGQSLTLIATANQGSEATYESGFVIDKFPISRPNLTFSTLTVSNMSPEDSSIYLCSVGTNYGYTFGSGTRLTVV.